These 27 T cell receptor beta chains came from one sample sequenced in a study of vaccination and CD4 T cells after COVID-19. An Oncomine TCR Beta short-read assay was used to sequence the DNA from cultured CD4+ T cells. TCRdb recomputed calls from the PCR reads with MiXCR, one row per CDR3 protein. This sample has 15,000 to 20,000 distinct CDR3 sequences, with 35% to 50% found just once. The treatment was: roughly ten-day PBMC culture with coronavirus spike peptide pools or control peptides (ViraFEST assay). No cognate antigen is known for these TCRs. What was sequenced was CD4+ T cells from blood, cultured in vitro. All receptors come from a human donor who had recovered from COVID-19.

This clonotype was seen only a few times. The chain carries TRBV12-3 or TRBV12-4 and TRBJ1-2; D not resolved. Trimming pared 8 bases from V and 6 bases from J, leaving 16 bases between. This CDR3 has 13 amino acids. CDR3 region: CASSLTLKHGYTF. CDR3 sequence (DNA): TGTGCCAGCTCGCTGACACTAAAACATGGCTACACCTTC.

V usage is TRBV20-1 and J usage is TRBJ1-1; D gene unclear. The CDR3 extends over 17 amino acids. Trimming cost V 0 bases and J 6 bases, with 23 bases left between them. Germline values: CDR1 DFQATT, CDR2 SNEGSKA (reference sequence). The CDR3 DNA follows: TGCAGTGCTAGAGATGTCCGCCGTGCAGGTACCGTCGCTGAAGCTTTCTTT. It yields the protein CSARDVRRAGTVAEAFF.

This clonotype appeared a few times. The chain couples TRBV11-3 to TRBJ2-3; D call uncertain. V lost 0 bases and J lost 4, with 8 bases in between. The CDR3 consists of 14 residues. Per the germline V gene, CDR1 is SGHNT and CDR2 is YENEEA. The CDR3 region has the DNA TGTGCCAGCAGCTTAGATACCCGGGCAGATACGCAGTATTTT. This codes for CASSLDTRADTQYF.

The V and J genes are TRBV20-1 and TRBJ1-6; D is possibly TRBD1 (6 bases). This CDR3 is built from 14 residues. Trimming removed 5 bases at V and 9 bases at J, with 17 bases between. Germline values: CDR1 DFQATT, CDR2 SNEGSKA (reference sequence). CDR3 nucleotide sequence: TGCAGTGCTTTCCCGGCAGGGGAGATTTCACCCCTCCACTTT. It yields the protein CSAFPAGEISPLHF.

The chain links TRBV4-1 to TRBJ2-3; unclear D gene. Germline assignment: CDR1 MGHRA and CDR2 YSYEKL. V dropped 0 bases and J dropped 1 base, with 2 bases sitting between them. CDR3 size: 13 residues. CDR3 in DNA: TGCGCCAGCAGCCAAGAACGCACAGATACGCAGTATTTT. It is translated as CASSQERTDTQYF.

This clonotype appeared a few times. The rearrangement uses TRBV7-9 and TRBJ1-2; TRBD1 aligns across 8 bases. V lost 1 base to trimming and J lost 4 bases; unmatched junction nucleotides: 5. CDR1 and CDR2 from the germline V gene are SEHNR and FQNEAQ (reference sequence). CDR3 size: 15 residues. CDR3 nucleotides: TGTGCCAGCAGCTTAGACCGGACAGGGCCCTATGGCTACACCTTC. Protein product: CASSLDRTGPYGYTF.

The chain uses TRBV30 and TRBJ1-2; the match to TRBD1 covers 7 bases. CDR3 length equals 14 residues. V gave up 3 bases and J gave up 6 bases; unmatched junction bases: 10. Per the germline V gene, CDR1 is GTSNPN and CDR2 is SVGIG (reference sequence). CDR3 region: CAWRQGGRSNGYTF. Here the CDR3 DNA reads TGTGCCTGGAGGCAAGGGGGCCGAAGTAATGGCTACACCTTC. Drawing the rest from reference TRBV30 and TRBJ1-2, the complete variable domain is SQTIHQWPATLVQPVGSPLSLECTVEGTSNPNLYWYRQAAGRGLQLLFYSVGIGQISSEVPQNLSASRPQDRQFILSSKKLLLSDSGFYLCAWRQGGRSNGYTFGSGTRLTVV.

The V gene is TRBV20-1, the J gene TRBJ1-2, with 7 bases matching TRBD1. J was trimmed by 6 bases and V by 6 bases; bases with no gene match: 7. This CDR3 comprises 12 residues. CDR1 and CDR2 (germline): DFQATT, SNEGSKA (reference sequence). CDR3 in amino acids: CSARRTGHGYTF. The CDR3 bases are TGCAGTGCGCGCCGGACAGGACATGGCTACACCTTC.

This chain joins TRBV12-3 or TRBV12-4 and TRBJ2-2; D may be TRBD1 or TRBD2 (5 bases each). V dropped 2 bases and J dropped 0 bases, with 10 bases sitting between them. The CDR3 has 16 amino acids. Written as DNA, the CDR3 is TGTGCCAGCAGTTTAACTGGGACCACGAACACCGGGGAGCTGTTTTTT. Translated: CASSLTGTTNTGELFF.

V is TRBV6-2 or TRBV6-3 and J is TRBJ1-1; D might be TRBD1 (5 bases). Trimming pared 0 bases from V and 4 bases from J, leaving 15 bases between. The CDR3 extends over 16 amino acids. Germline assignment: CDR1 MNHEY and CDR2 SVGEGT. The CDR3 coding sequence is TGTGCCAGCAGTTACTCGACGCCGGGGCGAGGCACTGAAGCTTTCTTT. Its protein is CASSYSTPGRGTEAFF.

The chain's CDR3 is CASSRSRGKEYF. In DNA, the CDR3 is TGTGCCAGCAGTCGAAGTAGGGGGAAAGAGTATTTT. The chain recombines TRBV6-1 with TRBJ2-3, with D maybe TRBD1 (6 bases). This CDR3 comprises 12 residues. Germline loops: CDR1 MNHNS, CDR2 SASEGT. The V end lost 5 bases, the J end lost 13 bases, and 16 bases lay between the germline ends.

This clonotype was seen a single time. The genes are TRBV7-2 and TRBJ1-2; 10 bases align to TRBD1. The V segment lost 5 bases and the J segment 7 bases; nucleotides outside the gene matches: 7. CDR1 SGHTA and CDR2 FQGNSA come from the germline V gene. CDR3 size: 14 residues. The CDR3 sequence is CASSRGGTGVGYTF. The CDR3 DNA is TGTGCCAGCAGCCGGGGCGGGACAGGGGTTGGCTACACCTTC. Full variable domain (rest looked up from reference TRBV7-2 and TRBJ1-2): GAGVSQSPSNKVTEKGKDVELRCDPISGHTALYWYRQSLGQGLEFLIYFQGNSAPDKSGLPSDRFSAERTGGSVSTLTIQRTQQEDSAVYLCASSRGGTGVGYTFGSGTRLTVV.

The chain carries TRBV9 and TRBJ1-2; no definite D call. Germline assignment: CDR1 SGDLS and CDR2 YYNGEE. The CDR3 has 13 residues. V lost 0 bases and J lost 8, with 11 bases in between. The CDR3: CASSVEAVDGYTF. The DNA of the CDR3 is TGTGCCAGCAGCGTAGAGGCAGTGGACGGCTACACCTTC.

CDR3 protein: CASSELGNNQPQHF. The CDR3 nucleotides read TGCGCCAGCAGTGAGCTCGGTAACAATCAGCCCCAGCATTTT. The chain has TRBV10-1 and TRBJ1-5; D unclear. Trimming pared 2 bases from V and 3 bases from J, leaving 8 bases between. The CDR3 is made up of 14 amino acids. Looked up from germline, CDR1 is WNHNN and CDR2 is SYGVQD (reference sequence).

The V call is TRBV10-3, the J call TRBJ2-7; no definite D call. V lost 0 bases and J 6 bases, leaving 9 bases between the germline ends. Germline assignment: CDR1 ENHRY and CDR2 SYGVKD. The CDR3 consists of 13 residues. As DNA, the CDR3 is TGTGCCATCAGTGAGTCTAGGCTCAGCGAGCAGTACTTC. Protein: CAISESRLSEQYF.

V gene TRBV6-1 combines with J gene TRBJ2-7, with D perhaps given as TRBD1 or TRBD2 (6 bases each). This CDR3 is 14 amino acids long. The germline CDR1 and CDR2 sequences are MNHNS and SASEGT. The V end lost 7 bases, the J end lost 6 bases, and 19 bases lay between the germline ends. The CDR3 nucleotides are TGTGCCAGCACCTACAGTATGGGGGGCCGCGAGCAGTACTTC. Protein sequence: CASTYSMGGREQYF.

This clonotype is labeled medium-sized (0.01 to 0.1%). This chain links TRBV6-5 with TRBJ1-6; 7 nucleotides match TRBD1. The CDR3 sequence is 16 residues long. J was trimmed by 7 bases and V by 0 bases; bases with no gene match: 6. The germline V gene has CDR1 MNHEY and CDR2 SVGAGI. The CDR3 loop is CASSYSIQGGNSPLHF. In nucleotides, the CDR3 is TGTGCCAGCAGTTACTCGATTCAGGGGGGAAATTCACCCCTCCACTTT.

This clonotype was recorded a few times. The rearrangement links TRBV15 to TRBJ2-1; the D gene is possibly TRBD2 (6 bases). CDR1 is LNHNV, CDR2 YYDKDF, per germline (reference sequence). There are 21 residues in the CDR3. V was clipped by 0 bases and J by 1 base, with 25 bases between them. The CDR3 coding sequence is TGTGCCACCAGCAGAGAGGATAACAGGCCGACGAGGAGGGAATCCTACAATGAGCAGTTCTTC. Encoded protein: CATSREDNRPTRRESYNEQFF.

The V and J genes are TRBV2 and TRBJ1-1; unclear D gene. Deletions cut 1 base from V and 6 bases from J, with 9 bases between. The length of the CDR3 is 13 residues. Germline V CDR1 and CDR2: SNHLY, FYNNEI. DNA of the CDR3: TGTGCCAGCAGTGAAGTTGTGGGGTCTGAAGCTTTCTTT. Protein product: CASSEVVGSEAFF.

Only a few counts were recorded for this clonotype. V gene TRBV5-4 combines with J gene TRBJ2-3; TRBD1 aligns across 7 bases. The CDR3 loop spans 15 amino acids. V was clipped by 3 bases and J by 0 bases; unmatched bases: 4. Per the germline V gene, CDR1 is SGHNT and CDR2 is YYREEE (reference sequence). Here the CDR3 DNA reads TGTGCCAGCAGCTCGAGGACAGGTAGCACAGATACGCAGTATTTT. Protein sequence: CASSSRTGSTDTQYF.

The rearrangement joins TRBV5-1 to TRBJ2-5, with D possibly being TRBD1 (6 bases). This CDR3 is built from 13 residues. Germline loops: CDR1 SGHRS, CDR2 YFSETQ. Trimming left V 6 bases short and J 5 bases short, with 14 bases between. CDR3 loop: CASNQGWGETQYF. CDR3 sequence (DNA): TGCGCCAGCAATCAGGGGTGGGGTGAGACCCAGTACTTC.

The chain is built from TRBV6-1 and TRBJ1-1; a possible D gene is TRBD1 (6 bases). This CDR3 is 16 amino acids long. Trimming cost V 1 base and J 4 bases, with 16 bases left between them. Germline V gives CDR1 MNHNS, CDR2 SASEGT. The CDR3 loop reads CASSEGYREVSTEAFF. For the CDR3, the DNA is TGTGCCAGCAGTGAAGGCTACAGGGAGGTGAGCACTGAAGCTTTCTTT.

The chain uses TRBV7-3 and TRBJ2-2, with D unclear. From germline, CDR1 is SGHTA and CDR2 FQGTGA. The CDR3 is 13 amino acids. V was cut by 4 bases and J by 0 bases, with 3 bases left in between. In DNA, the CDR3 is TGTGCCAGCAGCTCCTCGAACACCGGGGAGCTGTTTTTT. It encodes CASSSSNTGELFF.

V usage is TRBV5-4 and J usage is TRBJ2-3; D is possibly TRBD2 (5 bases). The CDR3 loop spans 12 amino acids. The V end was cut by 3 bases, the J end by 3 bases, with 5 bases between. Germline V CDR1 and CDR2: SGHNT, YYREEE (reference sequence). The CDR3, as DNA: TGTGCCAGCAGCTCGGGGACAGATACGCAGTATTTT. Its protein product is CASSSGTDTQYF. The whole variable domain, remainder taken from reference TRBV5-4 and TRBJ2-3, is ETGVTQSPTHLIKTRGQQVTLRCSSQSGHNTVSWYQQALGQGPQFIFQYYREEENGRGNFPPRFSGLQFPNYSSELNVNALELDDSALYLCASSSGTDTQYFGPGTRLTVL.

The chain employs TRBV6-1 and TRBJ1-1; D remains unclear. This CDR3 is built from 12 residues. Trimming shortened V by 7 bases and J by 8 bases, and 14 bases separated the two germline ends. Germline-derived CDR1 and CDR2 are MNHNS and SASEGT. The CDR3 here is CASILLLGEAFF. The CDR3 DNA sequence: TGTGCCAGCATCCTCCTCCTTGGGGAAGCTTTCTTT.

The sample holds a few counts of this clonotype. The CDR3 DNA is TGCAGTGCTATCGACAGGGCTGGCAATCAGCCCCAGCATTTT. Protein: CSAIDRAGNQPQHF. The chain couples TRBV20-1 to TRBJ1-5, with TRBD1 identical over 7 bases. The germline gives CDR1 DFQATT, CDR2 SNEGSKA (reference sequence). The CDR3 runs to 14 residues. Trimming took 4 bases from V and 2 from J; bases not matched to a gene: 5.

The chain links TRBV12-3 or TRBV12-4 to TRBJ2-7; D not certain. V was trimmed by 6 bases and J by 3 bases, leaving 12 bases between them. The CDR3 contains 13 residues. CDR3 sequence reads: CASSLAGYYEQYF. The CDR3 DNA reads as TGTGCCAGCAGCCTCGCCGGCTACTACGAGCAGTACTTC.